A single sample is the source of the 15 T cell receptor beta chains below, sequenced in a study of cytomegalovirus exposure and HLA in healthy donors. It was with 60 Vbeta and 13 Jbeta primers that the PCR ran. Produced via immunoSEQ multiplex PCR; TCRdb's table is partial and in-frame only. The table shows around 190,000 clones, with roughly 85% occurring only once. Sequenced input: PBMCs. Receptor source: a woman in her forties or fifties in good health and CMV-seronegative.

This clone was recorded once. DNA for the CDR3: TGTGCCAGCAGTCTCCGTGAGTACACCGGGGAGCTGTTTTTT. Protein: CASSLREYTGELFF. V usage is TRBV28 and J usage is TRBJ2-2; no clear D. Germline V gene lookup returns CDR1 MDHEN and CDR2 SYDVKM. The CDR3 sequence is 14 residues long. The germline V and J ends were trimmed by 5 bases and 3 bases, with 10 bases remaining between them.

CDR3 protein: CATSREIIWGQEQYF. In DNA, the CDR3 is TGTGCCACCAGCAGAGAGATTATCTGGGGGCAAGAGCAGTACTTC. V gene TRBV15 combines with J gene TRBJ2-7; D perhaps matches TRBD1 (6 bases). The ends were cut back, 0 bases at V and 7 bases at J, with 16 bases in the middle. The CDR3 spans 15 residues. Germline lookup yields CDR1 LNHNV and CDR2 YYDKDF (reference sequence).

This clone appeared a few times. The V call is TRBV6-6, the J call TRBJ2-7; 11 bases map to TRBD2. The CDR3 spans 15 residues. Germline trimming cut 6 bases from V and 4 bases from J; bases unmatched to any gene: 8. Per germline, CDR1 MNHNY and CDR2 SVGAGI (reference sequence). The CDR3 here is CASSPLAGAGYEQYF. The CDR3 bases are TGTGCCAGCAGCCCACTAGCGGGAGCGGGGTACGAGCAGTACTTC.

The chain joins TRBV27 to TRBJ2-2, with D possibly matching TRBD2 (6 bases). CDR1 is MNHEY and CDR2 is SMNVEV in the germline V gene (reference sequence). Trimming pared 3 bases from V and 5 bases from J, leaving 16 bases between. This CDR3 is built from 16 residues. The CDR3 reads CASSFLTRGRTGELFF. The CDR3 DNA follows: TGTGCCAGCAGTTTCCTAACCCGGGGGAGGACCGGGGAGCTGTTTTTT.

J is TRBJ2-2 and V is TRBV11-3, with TRBD1 matching over 10 bases. The V gene's germline CDR1 is SGHNT and CDR2 YENEEA. The CDR3 covers 16 residues. V gave up 5 bases and J gave up 1 base; unmatched junction bases: 4. This CDR3 reads CASSPGTGVNTGELFF. The CDR3 DNA sequence: TGTGCCAGCAGCCCAGGGACAGGGGTGAACACCGGGGAGCTGTTTTTT.

The V call is TRBV2, the J call TRBJ1-5; TRBD1 matches 10 bases. The CDR3 has 13 residues. Germline V gene lookup returns CDR1 SNHLY and CDR2 FYNNEI. J gave up 4 bases and V 8 bases, and 2 bases lay outside the gene matches. The CDR3 sequence is CASWTGGNQPQHF. As DNA, the CDR3 is TGTGCCAGCTGGACAGGGGGTAATCAGCCCCAGCATTTT.

V usage is TRBV5-6 and J usage is TRBJ2-7, with a weak D call TRBD2 (6 bases). There are 13 residues in the CDR3. V shed 4 bases and J shed 3 bases, with 11 bases lying between them. Germline V CDR1 and CDR2: SGHDT, YYEEEE. The CDR3 loop reads CASSTPGLYEQYF. CDR3 bases: TGTGCCAGCAGCACCCCGGGACTCTACGAGCAGTACTTC.

V usage is TRBV28 and J usage is TRBJ1-1; TRBD1 matches 7 bases. The CDR3 runs 16 residues. Trimming removed 5 bases from V and 0 bases from J; junction bases left unmatched: 9. The V gene's germline CDR1 is MDHEN and CDR2 SYDVKM. The CDR3 nucleotides are TGTGCCAGCAGTAGCTCTCGACAGGGATTGAACACTGAAGCTTTCTTT. It is translated as CASSSSRQGLNTEAFF.

A word on this clone: Sequence at one end of the junction differs from germline and may be a read error. The chain recombines TRBV27 with TRBJ2-2; TRBD2 aligns across 7 bases. CDR3 length: 15 amino acids. The germline CDR1 and CDR2 sequences are MNHEY and SMNVEV (reference sequence). CDR3 coding DNA: TGTGCCAGCAGTTTATCGGCGGGGGTGACCGGGGAGCCGTTTTTT. Its translation is CASSLSAGVTGEPFF.

The chain employs TRBV18 and TRBJ2-1; TRBD2 matches 10 bases. CDR3 length: 15 residues. Germline values: CDR1 KGHSH, CDR2 LQKENI. The V segment lost 3 bases and the J segment 10 bases; nucleotides outside the gene matches: 9. This chain's CDR3 is CASSPLAGEVWEQFF. CDR3 coding DNA: TGTGCCAGCTCACCCCTAGCGGGAGAGGTTTGGGAGCAGTTCTTC. The full variable domain, its missing parts supplied by reference TRBV18 and TRBJ2-1, is NAGVMQNPRHLVRRRGQEARLRCSPMKGHSHVYWYRQLPEEGLKFMVYLQKENIIDESGMPKERFSAEFPKEGPSILRIQQVVRGDSAAYFCASSPLAGEVWEQFFGPGTRLTVL.

V is TRBV27 and J is TRBJ2-7; the D gene is possibly TRBD2 (5 bases). V was shortened by 7 bases and J by 2 bases, with 18 bases between the two germline ends. CDR1 is MNHEY and CDR2 is SMNVEV in the germline V gene (reference sequence). The CDR3 totals 15 residues. The CDR3 sequence: CASKVGLTNPYEQYF. The CDR3, as DNA: TGTGCCAGCAAGGTCGGACTCACAAACCCCTACGAGCAGTACTTC.

V gene TRBV19 combines with J gene TRBJ2-1; a weak D match, TRBD1 (7 bases). This CDR3 spans 12 amino acids. V was cut by 4 bases and J by 16 bases, with 17 bases left in between. Looked up from germline, CDR1 is LNHDA and CDR2 is SQIVND (reference sequence). The CDR3 DNA follows: TGTGCCAGTAGTAGCGGGGCCGCAGGGGGATTCTTC. Protein product: CASSSGAAGGFF. Based on the CDR3 plus reference TRBV19 and TRBJ2-1, the full variable domain is DGGITQSPKYLFRKEGQNVTLSCEQNLNHDAMYWYRQDPGQGLRLIYYSQIVNDFQKGDIAEGYSVSREKKESFPLTVTSAQKNPTAFYLCASSSGAAGGFFGPGTRLTVL.

This clone has only one observation. V gene TRBV18 combines with J gene TRBJ1-2, with D tentatively TRBD1 (5 bases). Germline V gives CDR1 KGHSH, CDR2 LQKENI. The CDR3 has 13 amino acids. V dropped 3 bases and J dropped 8 bases, with 13 bases sitting between them. The CDR3 sequence: CASSPYMTEGYTF. The CDR3 nucleotides read TGTGCCAGCTCACCCTACATGACAGAAGGCTACACCTTC.

In nucleotides, the CDR3 is TGTGCCAGCAGTTCTATTAACAGGGGAGGCTACACCTTC. It yields the protein CASSSINRGGYTF. The rearrangement links TRBV27 to TRBJ1-2; 7 bases are shared with TRBD1. The CDR3 sequence is 13 residues long. CDR1 and CDR2 from the germline V gene are MNHEY and SMNVEV (reference sequence). With 4 bases clipped from V and 8 bases from J, the junction kept 7 bases outside the gene matches.

J is TRBJ1-1 and V is TRBV27, with D tentatively TRBD1 (5 bases). The germline V gene has CDR1 MNHEY and CDR2 SMNVEV (reference sequence). The V end lost 0 bases, the J end lost 0 bases, and 11 bases lay between the germline ends. The CDR3 has 16 residues. The CDR3 loop is CASSLSVGGMNTEAFF. The DNA of the CDR3 is TGTGCCAGCAGTTTATCGGTGGGGGGAATGAACACTGAAGCTTTCTTT.